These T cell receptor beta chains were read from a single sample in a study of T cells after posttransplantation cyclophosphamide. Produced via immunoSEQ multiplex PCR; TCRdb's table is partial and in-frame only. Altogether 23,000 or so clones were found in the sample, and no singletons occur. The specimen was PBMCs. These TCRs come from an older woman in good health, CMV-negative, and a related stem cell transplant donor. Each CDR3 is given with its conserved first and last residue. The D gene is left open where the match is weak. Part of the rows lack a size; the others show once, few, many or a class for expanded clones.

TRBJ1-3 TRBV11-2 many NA TGTGCCAGCAGCTTCTTGGGGGGCTCTGGAAACACCATATATTTT CASSFLGGSGNTIYF
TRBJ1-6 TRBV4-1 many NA TGCGCCAGCAGCCACCTGACCCGGGATAATTCACCCCTCCACTTT CASSHLTRDNSPLHF
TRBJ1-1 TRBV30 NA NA TGTGCCTGCCTTCGGGGATTGAACACTGAAGCTTTCTTT CACLRGLNTEAFF
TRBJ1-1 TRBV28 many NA TGTGCCAGCAGTTTAACGAGGGCTGTGAACACTGAAGCTTTCTTT CASSLTRAVNTEAFF
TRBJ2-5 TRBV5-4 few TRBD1 TGTGCCAGCAGCATCGACAGGGCAGAGACCCAGTACTTC CASSIDRAETQYF
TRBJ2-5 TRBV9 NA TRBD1 TGTGCCAGCAGCGTTTCAGGACAGGGGTTCGGAGAGACCCAGTACTTC CASSVSGQGFGETQYF
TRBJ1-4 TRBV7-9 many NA TGTGCCAGCAGCGTTAATAGTTGGGAGGTGGAAAAACTGTTTTTT CASSVNSWEVEKLFF
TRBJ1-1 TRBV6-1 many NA TGTGCCAGCACATACACTGAAGCTTTCTTT CASTYTEAFF
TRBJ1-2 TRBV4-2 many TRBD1 TGTGCCAGCAGCCAAAATTCGGGACAGGGAAACTATGGCTACACCTTC CASSQNSGQGNYGYTF
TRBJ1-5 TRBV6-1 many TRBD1 TGTGCCAGCAGTGGACAGGGCGCAAATCAGCCCCAGCATTTT CASSGQGANQPQHF
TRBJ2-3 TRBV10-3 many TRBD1 TGTGCCATCACCCCGGACAGGGCCACAGATACGCAGTATTTT CAITPDRATDTQYF
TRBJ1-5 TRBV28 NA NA TGTGCCAGCAGTTTAGGGCAGGGAAATCAGCCCCAGCATTTT CASSLGQGNQPQHF
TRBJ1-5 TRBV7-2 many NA TGTGCCAGCAGCCCCGACCCGGGCAGGGTAAGGACACAGCCCCGGCATTTT CASSPDPGRVRTQPRHF
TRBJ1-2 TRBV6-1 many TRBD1 TGTGCCAGCAGTGAAGCGACAGGGGGCGATGGCTACACCTTC CASSEATGGDGYTF
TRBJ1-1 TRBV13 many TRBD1 TGTGCCAGCAGCTTAGCTGGATGGACAGGGGGGCCGAACACTGAAGCTTTCTTT CASSLAGWTGGPNTEAFF
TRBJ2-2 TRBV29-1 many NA TGCAGCGTTAGACAGTTGAACACCGGGGAGCTGTTTTTT CSVRQLNTGELFF
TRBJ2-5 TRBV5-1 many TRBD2 TGCGCCAGCAGCCAGCGGGGTCCCTCAACGGAGACCCAGTACTTC CASSQRGPSTETQYF
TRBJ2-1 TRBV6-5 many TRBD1 TGTGCCAGCAGTTACGCCCCCCGGGACAGCATCAATGAGCAGTTCTTC CASSYAPRDSINEQFF
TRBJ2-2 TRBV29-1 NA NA TGCAGCGTTGATCCCGGTGAGGGAGTAACCGGGGAGCTGTTTTTT CSVDPGEGVTGELFF
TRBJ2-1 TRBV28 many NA TGTGCCAGCAGGAGACCGGGTCCTTACAATGAGCAGTTCTTC CASRRPGPYNEQFF